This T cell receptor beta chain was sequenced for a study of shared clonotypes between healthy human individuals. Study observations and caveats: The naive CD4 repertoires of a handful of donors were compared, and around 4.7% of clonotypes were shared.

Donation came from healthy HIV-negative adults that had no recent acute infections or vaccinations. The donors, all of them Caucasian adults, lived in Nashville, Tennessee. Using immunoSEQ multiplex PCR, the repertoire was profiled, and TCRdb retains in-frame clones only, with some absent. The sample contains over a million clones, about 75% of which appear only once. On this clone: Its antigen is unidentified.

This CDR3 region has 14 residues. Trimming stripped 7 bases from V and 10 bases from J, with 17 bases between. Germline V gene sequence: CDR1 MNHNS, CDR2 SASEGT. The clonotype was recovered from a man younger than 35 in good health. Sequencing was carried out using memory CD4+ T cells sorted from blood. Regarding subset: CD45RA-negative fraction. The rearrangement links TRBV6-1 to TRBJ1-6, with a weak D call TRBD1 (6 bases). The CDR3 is CASTLGQGHSPLHF. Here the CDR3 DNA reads TGTGCCAGCACCCTTGGGCAGGGACACTCACCCCTCCACTTT.